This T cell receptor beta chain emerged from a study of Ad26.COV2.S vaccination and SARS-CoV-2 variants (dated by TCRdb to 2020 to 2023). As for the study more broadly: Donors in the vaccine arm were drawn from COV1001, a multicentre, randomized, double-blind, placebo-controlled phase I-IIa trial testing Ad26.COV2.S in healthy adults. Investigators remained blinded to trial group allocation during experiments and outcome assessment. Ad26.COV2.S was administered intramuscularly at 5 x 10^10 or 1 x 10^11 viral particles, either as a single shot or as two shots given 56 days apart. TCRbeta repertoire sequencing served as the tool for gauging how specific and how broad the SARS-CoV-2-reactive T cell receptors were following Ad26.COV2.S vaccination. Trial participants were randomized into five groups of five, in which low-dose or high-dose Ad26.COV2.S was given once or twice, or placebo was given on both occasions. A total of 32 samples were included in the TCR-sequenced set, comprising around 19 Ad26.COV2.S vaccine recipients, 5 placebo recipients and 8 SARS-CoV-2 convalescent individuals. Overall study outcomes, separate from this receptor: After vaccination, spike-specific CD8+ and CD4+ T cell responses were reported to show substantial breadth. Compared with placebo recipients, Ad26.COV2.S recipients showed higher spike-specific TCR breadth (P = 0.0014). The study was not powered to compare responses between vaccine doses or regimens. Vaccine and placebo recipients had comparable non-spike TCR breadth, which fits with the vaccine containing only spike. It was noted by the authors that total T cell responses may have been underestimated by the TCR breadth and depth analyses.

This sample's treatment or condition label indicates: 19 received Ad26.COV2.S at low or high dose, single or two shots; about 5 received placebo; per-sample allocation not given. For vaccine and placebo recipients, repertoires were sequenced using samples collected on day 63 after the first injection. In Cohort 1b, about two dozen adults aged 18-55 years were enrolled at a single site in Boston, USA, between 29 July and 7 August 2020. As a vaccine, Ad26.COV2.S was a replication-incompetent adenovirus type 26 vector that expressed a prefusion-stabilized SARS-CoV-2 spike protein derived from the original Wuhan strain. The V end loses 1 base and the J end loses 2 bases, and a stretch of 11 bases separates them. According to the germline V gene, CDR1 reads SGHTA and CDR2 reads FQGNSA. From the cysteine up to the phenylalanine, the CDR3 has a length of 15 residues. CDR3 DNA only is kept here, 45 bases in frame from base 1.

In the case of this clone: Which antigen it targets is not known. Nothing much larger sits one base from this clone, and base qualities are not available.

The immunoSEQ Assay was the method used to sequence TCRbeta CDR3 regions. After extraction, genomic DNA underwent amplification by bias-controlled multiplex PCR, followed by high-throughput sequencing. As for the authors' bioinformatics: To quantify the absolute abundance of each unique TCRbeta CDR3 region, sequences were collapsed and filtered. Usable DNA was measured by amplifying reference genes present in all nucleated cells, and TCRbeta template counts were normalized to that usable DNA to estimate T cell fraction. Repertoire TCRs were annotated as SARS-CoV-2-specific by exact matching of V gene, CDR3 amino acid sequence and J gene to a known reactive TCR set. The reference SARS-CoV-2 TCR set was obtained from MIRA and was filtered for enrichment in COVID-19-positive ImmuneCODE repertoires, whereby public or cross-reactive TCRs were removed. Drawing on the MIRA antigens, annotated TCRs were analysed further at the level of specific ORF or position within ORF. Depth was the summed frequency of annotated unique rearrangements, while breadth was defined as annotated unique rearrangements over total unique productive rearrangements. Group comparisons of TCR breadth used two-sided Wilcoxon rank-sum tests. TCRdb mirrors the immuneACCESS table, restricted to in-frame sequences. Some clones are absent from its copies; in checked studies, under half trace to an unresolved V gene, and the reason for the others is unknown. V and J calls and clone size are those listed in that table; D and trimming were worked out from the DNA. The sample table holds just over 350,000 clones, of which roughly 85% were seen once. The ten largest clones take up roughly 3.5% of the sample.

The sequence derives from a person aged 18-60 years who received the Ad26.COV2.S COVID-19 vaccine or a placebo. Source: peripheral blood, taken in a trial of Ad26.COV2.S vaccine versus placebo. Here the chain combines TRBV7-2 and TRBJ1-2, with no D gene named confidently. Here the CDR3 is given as CASSLVGWRNYGYTF. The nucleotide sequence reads TGTGCCAGCAGCTTAGTCGGATGGCGCAACTATGGCTACACCTTC.